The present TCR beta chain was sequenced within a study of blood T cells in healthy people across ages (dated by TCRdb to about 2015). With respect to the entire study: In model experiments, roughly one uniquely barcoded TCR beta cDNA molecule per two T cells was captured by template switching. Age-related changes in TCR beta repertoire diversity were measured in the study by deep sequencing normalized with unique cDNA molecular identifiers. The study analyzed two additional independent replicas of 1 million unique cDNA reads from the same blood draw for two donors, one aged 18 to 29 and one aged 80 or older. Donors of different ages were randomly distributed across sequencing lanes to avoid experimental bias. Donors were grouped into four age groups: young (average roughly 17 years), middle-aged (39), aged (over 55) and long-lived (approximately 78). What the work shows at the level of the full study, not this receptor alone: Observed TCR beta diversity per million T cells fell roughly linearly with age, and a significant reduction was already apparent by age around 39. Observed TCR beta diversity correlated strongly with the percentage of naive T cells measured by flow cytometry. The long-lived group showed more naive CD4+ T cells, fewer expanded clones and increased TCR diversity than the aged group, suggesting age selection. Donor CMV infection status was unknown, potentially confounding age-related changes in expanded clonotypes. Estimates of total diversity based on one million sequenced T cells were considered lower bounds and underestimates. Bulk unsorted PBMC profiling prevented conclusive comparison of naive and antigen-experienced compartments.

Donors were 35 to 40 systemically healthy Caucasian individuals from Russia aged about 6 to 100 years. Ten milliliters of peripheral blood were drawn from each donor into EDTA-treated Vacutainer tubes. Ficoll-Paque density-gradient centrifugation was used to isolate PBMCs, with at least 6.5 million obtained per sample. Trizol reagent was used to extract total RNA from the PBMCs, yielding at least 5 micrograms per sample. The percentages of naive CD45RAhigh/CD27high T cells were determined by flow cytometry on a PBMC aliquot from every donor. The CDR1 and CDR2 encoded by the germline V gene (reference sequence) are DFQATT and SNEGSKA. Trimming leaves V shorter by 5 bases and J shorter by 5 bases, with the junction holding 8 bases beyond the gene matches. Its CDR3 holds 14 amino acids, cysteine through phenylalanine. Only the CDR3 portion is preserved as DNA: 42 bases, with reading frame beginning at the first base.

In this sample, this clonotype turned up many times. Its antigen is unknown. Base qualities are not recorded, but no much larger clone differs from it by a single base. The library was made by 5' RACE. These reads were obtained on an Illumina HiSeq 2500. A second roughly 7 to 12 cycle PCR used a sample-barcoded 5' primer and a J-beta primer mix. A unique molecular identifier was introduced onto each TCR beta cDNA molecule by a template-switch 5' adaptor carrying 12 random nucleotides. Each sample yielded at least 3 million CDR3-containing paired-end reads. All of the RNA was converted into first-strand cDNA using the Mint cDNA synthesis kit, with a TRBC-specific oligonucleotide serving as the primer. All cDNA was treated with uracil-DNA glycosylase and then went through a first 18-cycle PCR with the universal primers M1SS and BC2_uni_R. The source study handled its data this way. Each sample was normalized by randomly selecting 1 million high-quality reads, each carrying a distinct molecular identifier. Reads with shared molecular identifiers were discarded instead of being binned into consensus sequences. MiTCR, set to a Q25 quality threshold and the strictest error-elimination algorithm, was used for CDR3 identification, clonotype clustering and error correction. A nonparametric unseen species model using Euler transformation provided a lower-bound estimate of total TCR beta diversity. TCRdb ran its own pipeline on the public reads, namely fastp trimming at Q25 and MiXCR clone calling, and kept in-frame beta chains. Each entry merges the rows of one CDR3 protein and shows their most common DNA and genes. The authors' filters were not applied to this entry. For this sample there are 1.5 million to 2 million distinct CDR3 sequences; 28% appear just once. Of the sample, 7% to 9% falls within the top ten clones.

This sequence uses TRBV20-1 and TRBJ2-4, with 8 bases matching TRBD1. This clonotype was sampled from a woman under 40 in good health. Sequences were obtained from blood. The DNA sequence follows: TGCAGTGCTTGGACAGGGTCCGGGCAAAACATTCAGTACTTC. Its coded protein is CSAWTGSGQNIQYF.